This record covers a single TCR beta chain. Antigen specificity is unknown. The entry originates in a study of T cell responses to AZD1222 COVID-19 vaccine. The CDR3 length is 16 residues. CDR1 and CDR2 (germline): SGDLS, YYNGEE. Deletions cut 4 bases from V and 0 bases from J, with 13 bases between. The data were produced by immunoSEQ multiplex PCR, yet TCRdb's version contains in-frame clones alone and is incomplete. The table lists 130,000 to 150,000 clones, just over 85% of them singletons. Study outcomes and limitations: Across the whole spike, CD4 TCRs peaked at regions 160-218 and 743-854. Clonal diversity was possibly underestimated, and white British individuals and females predominated among donors.

Recipients boosted at about 4 weeks or about 12 weeks are pooled. This receptor was taken from an adult who received the AZD1222 COVID-19 vaccine. The sequencing used peripheral blood, collected 28 days after the second AZD1222 dose. The chain employs TRBV9 and TRBJ1-4, with D perhaps TRBD1 (5 bases). The CDR3: CASSPRRGATNEKLFF. In DNA, the CDR3 is TGTGCCAGCAGCCCCCGGCGGGGGGCAACTAATGAAAAACTGTTTTTT.